A selection of T cell receptor beta chains follows, all from one sample in a study of blood T cell repertoires in COVID-19. Clones were sequenced by immunoSEQ multiplex PCR, and TCRdb holds only the in-frame ones, with some missing. The sample has about 250,000 clones, about 85% seen once; the top ten hold 3%. The specimen was peripheral blood. These receptors were collected from a man younger than 35 with active or convalescent COVID-19. The CDR3 runs from the conserved cysteine through the conserved F or W. The D gene is left open where the match is weak. The listing skips clone size in some rows; elsewhere it reads once, few, many or a size class.

J,D,V,size,CDR3,DNA
TRBJ1-2,-,TRBV19,once,CASISQGQRGYTF,TGTGCCAGTATCTCGCAGGGCCAACGCGGCTACACCTTC
TRBJ1-3,TRBD1,TRBV6-5,-,CATPETGGSGNTIYF,TGTGCCACACCAGAGACAGGGGGCTCTGGAAACACCATATATTTT
TRBJ1-1,-,TRBV9,-,CASSVDGGPNTEAFF,TGTGCCAGCAGCGTAGATGGAGGGCCGAACACTGAAGCTTTCTTT
TRBJ1-5,TRBD1,TRBV19,-,CASSMAGTGDQPQHF,TGTGCCAGTAGTATGGCGGGGACAGGGGATCAGCCCCAGCATTTT
TRBJ1-5,TRBD1,TRBV18,-,CASSRGADRGRVEPQHF,TGTGCCAGCTCAAGAGGAGCGGACAGGGGGCGCGTAGAGCCCCAGCATTTT
TRBJ1-1,-,TRBV28,-,CASSFSGFDTEAFF,TGTGCCAGCAGTTTTTCAGGGTTTGACACTGAAGCTTTCTTT
TRBJ1-2,-,TRBV5-4,-,CASSPGESDGYTF,TGTGCCAGCAGCCCGGGGGAATCGGATGGCTACACCTTC
TRBJ2-3,TRBD1,TRBV5-1,-,CASSQGDPSTDTQYF,TGCGCCAGCTCCCAGGGGGACCCAAGCACAGATACGCAGTATTTT
TRBJ2-3,TRBD1,TRBV5-1,once,CASSRRFARGDTQYF,TGCGCCAGCAGTAGAAGGTTCGCCAGGGGGGATACGCAGTATTTT
TRBJ1-2,TRBD1,TRBV6-6,once,CASSYPTGNGYTF,TGTGCCAGCAGTTACCCGACAGGGAATGGCTACACCTTC
TRBJ1-5,-,TRBV20-1,-,CSARVGVSQHF,TGCAGTGCTAGGGTCGGAGTGTCCCAGCATTTT
TRBJ1-5,TRBD1,TRBV27,once,CASSLYSPGQGRNQPQHF,TGTGCCAGCAGTTTATATTCTCCCGGACAGGGCCGGAATCAGCCCCAGCATTTT
TRBJ2-3,-,TRBV5-1,-,CASSLNVQSTDTQYF,TGCGCCAGCAGCTTGAACGTACAGAGCACAGATACGCAGTATTTT
TRBJ2-1,-,TRBV5-1,-,CASSPLDSKLEQFF,TGCGCCAGCAGCCCATTAGACAGTAAACTTGAGCAGTTCTTC
TRBJ2-5,-,TRBV27,-,CASSFGLWETQYF,TGTGCCAGCAGTTTCGGACTGTGGGAGACCCAGTACTTC
TRBJ2-2,TRBD1,TRBV7-2,-,CASSRDRAGTGELFF,TGTGCCAGCAGCAGAGACAGGGCGGGCACCGGGGAGCTGTTTTTT
TRBJ1-2,TRBD1,TRBV18,once,CASSRGSGGLANYGYTF,TGTGCCAGCTCACGTGGGTCAGGGGGACTAGCTAACTATGGCTACACCTTC
TRBJ2-2,TRBD1,TRBV27,-,CASSLSTGLTGELFF,TGTGCCAGCAGTTTATCGACAGGGCTCACCGGGGAGCTGTTTTTT
TRBJ2-7,TRBD1,TRBV6-5,-,CASSYVYRGGYEQYF,TGTGCCAGCAGTTACGTTTACAGGGGTGGATACGAGCAGTACTTC
TRBJ1-4,-,TRBV23-1,few,CASSHFCGRLNEKLFF,TGCGCCAGCAGTCATTTCTGCGGAAGACTTAATGAAAAACTGTTTTTT
TRBJ1-1,-,TRBV5-4,-,CASSHLQGSLNTEAFF,TGTGCCAGCAGCCACCTACAGGGCTCATTGAACACTGAAGCTTTCTTT
TRBJ1-5,-,TRBV30,-,CAWSVERNQPQHF,TGTGCCTGGAGTGTCGAGCGGAATCAGCCCCAGCATTTT
TRBJ2-7,TRBD2,TRBV15,few,CATSKGLAGGPGEQYF,TGTGCCACCAGCAAAGGACTAGCGGGAGGGCCGGGAGAGCAGTACTTC
TRBJ2-1,TRBD2,TRBV24-1,once,CATSEAPGRGTKENEQFF,TGTGCCACCAGTGAGGCCCCCGGGCGGGGGACCAAGGAGAATGAGCAGTTCTTC
TRBJ2-3,TRBD2,TRBV7-2,-,CASTWGGSGLTDTQYF,TGTGCCAGCACCTGGGGGGGTAGCGGCCTCACAGATACGCAGTATTTT
TRBJ2-5,TRBD1,TRBV2,-,CASSRTGILETQYF,TGTGCCAGCAGTCGGACAGGGATCTTGGAGACCCAGTACTTC
TRBJ1-5,-,TRBV15,-,CATSDGTHYSNQPQHF,TGTGCCACCAGCGATGGGACACATTATAGCAATCAGCCCCAGCATTTT
TRBJ2-7,TRBD2,TRBV5-6,-,CASSLVGLAGPGSSYEQYF,TGTGCCAGCAGCTTGGTGGGACTAGCGGGGCCAGGGAGCTCCTACGAGCAGTACTTC
TRBJ2-1,-,TRBV5-6,-,CASSFSGREEQFF,TGTGCCAGCAGCTTCAGCGGTAGGGAGGAGCAGTTCTTC
TRBJ2-5,-,TRBV9,-,CASSPAGEETQYF,TGTGCCAGCAGCCCCGCCGGGGAAGAGACCCAGTACTTC
TRBJ1-5,-,TRBV19,-,CASSIVPGYNQPQHF,TGTGCCAGTAGTATAGTTCCAGGGTACAATCAGCCCCAGCATTTT
TRBJ2-7,TRBD1,TRBV5-1,-,CASSPGQVHPYEQYF,TGCGCCAGCAGCCCAGGACAGGTGCACCCCTACGAGCAGTACTTC
TRBJ1-5,-,TRBV6-5,-,CASSYSSGQPQHF,TGTGCCAGCAGTTACTCGTCGGGTCAGCCCCAGCATTTT
TRBJ2-1,TRBD2,TRBV6-6,-,CASSRLAGGEQFF,TGTGCCAGCAGCCGATTAGCGGGGGGGGAACAGTTCTTC
TRBJ2-2,TRBD2,TRBV11-2,-,CASSQPGLAAGELFF,TGTGCCAGCAGCCAACCTGGACTAGCAGCCGGGGAGCTGTTTTTT
TRBJ2-2,TRBD1,TRBV6-5,-,CASSSLGQGADGELFF,TGTGCCAGCAGTTCCCTAGGGCAGGGGGCCGACGGGGAGCTGTTTTTT
TRBJ1-2,-,TRBV6-5,-,CASSYGGARIPNGYTF,TGTGCCAGCAGTTACGGGGGGGCGCGGATCCCTAACGGCTACACCTTC
TRBJ2-5,TRBD2,TRBV7-3,-,CASSSGTSGRIQQETQYF,TGTGCCAGCAGCTCGGGGACTAGCGGGAGGATACAACAAGAGACCCAGTACTTC
TRBJ2-5,-,TRBV21-1,-,CASSKVDRPEEETQYF,TGTGCCAGCAGCAAAGTGGATCGACCTGAGGAAGAGACCCAGTACTTC
TRBJ2-5,TRBD1,TRBV19,-,CASSSPDRGETQYF,TGTGCCAGTAGTTCTCCGGACAGGGGAGAGACCCAGTACTTC
TRBJ2-5,-,TRBV12-3/TRBV12-4,-,CASSFRETQYF,TGTGCCAGCAGTTTTCGAGAGACCCAGTACTTC
TRBJ2-3,TRBD2,TRBV27,-,CASTELAISTFSTDTQYF,TGTGCCAGCACCGAACTAGCGATCAGTACATTCAGCACAGATACGCAGTATTTT
TRBJ2-5,TRBD2,TRBV7-2,-,CASSLTSGGAQETQYF,TGTGCCAGCAGCCTGACTAGCGGGGGGGCGCAAGAGACCCAGTACTTC
TRBJ2-7,-,TRBV30,-,CAWSIRTFYEQYF,TGTGCCTGGAGTATCCGGACTTTCTACGAGCAGTACTTC
TRBJ1-4,-,TRBV15,-,CATSREGATNEKLFF,TGTGCCACCAGCAGAGAGGGGGCCACTAATGAAAAACTGTTTTTT
TRBJ1-2,TRBD1,TRBV5-1,-,CASFGQGRGYTF,TGCGCCAGTTTTGGACAGGGACGGGGCTACACCTTC
TRBJ2-1,-,TRBV6-5,-,CASSYSQEQFF,TGTGCCAGCAGTTACTCACAGGAGCAGTTCTTC
TRBJ1-6,-,TRBV11-3,-,CASSCPPGGNKGSPLHF,TGTGCCAGCAGCTGCCCCCCCGGGGGAAATAAGGGTTCACCCCTCCACTTT
TRBJ2-7,TRBD1,TRBV15,few,CATSRDRVQQYF,TGTGCCACGTCCCGGGACAGGGTACAGCAGTACTTC
TRBJ1-2,TRBD1,TRBV6-6,few,CASSPGQGLDGYTF,TGTGCCAGCAGTCCGGGACAGGGCTTGGATGGCTACACCTTC
TRBJ2-7,TRBD1,TRBV2,once,CASSEAGGLYEQYF,TGTGCCAGCAGTGAAGCAGGGGGCTTGTACGAGCAGTACTTC
TRBJ1-2,TRBD1,TRBV6-2/TRBV6-3,-,CASSQQQGNGYTF,TGTGCCAGCAGTCAGCAACAGGGGAATGGCTACACCTTC
TRBJ2-3,TRBD1,TRBV9,-,CASSAGQPSTDTQYF,TGTGCCAGCAGCGCGGGACAGCCTAGCACAGATACGCAGTATTTT
TRBJ2-5,TRBD1,TRBV6-5,-,CASSYGTAQETQYF,TGTGCCAGCAGTTATGGGACAGCCCAAGAGACCCAGTACTTC
TRBJ1-4,-,TRBV6-5,-,CASSKRQDHEKLFF,TGTGCCAGCAGCAAGCGACAGGACCATGAAAAACTGTTTTTT
TRBJ2-7,-,TRBV30,-,CAWSVHQLEEEQYF,TGTGCCTGGAGTGTACATCAACTTGAGGAGGAGCAGTACTTC
TRBJ2-7,TRBD2,TRBV7-8,-,CASSLAGGYYEQYF,TGTGCCAGCAGTCTAGCGGGAGGATACTACGAGCAGTACTTC
TRBJ2-2,TRBD2,TRBV27,once,CASSHGLGLTGELFF,TGTGCCAGCAGCCACGGACTAGGCCTGACCGGGGAGCTGTTTTTT
TRBJ2-1,TRBD1,TRBV6-5,-,CASSTRTGVNEQFF,TGTGCCAGCAGTACCCGGACAGGGGTGAATGAGCAGTTCTTC